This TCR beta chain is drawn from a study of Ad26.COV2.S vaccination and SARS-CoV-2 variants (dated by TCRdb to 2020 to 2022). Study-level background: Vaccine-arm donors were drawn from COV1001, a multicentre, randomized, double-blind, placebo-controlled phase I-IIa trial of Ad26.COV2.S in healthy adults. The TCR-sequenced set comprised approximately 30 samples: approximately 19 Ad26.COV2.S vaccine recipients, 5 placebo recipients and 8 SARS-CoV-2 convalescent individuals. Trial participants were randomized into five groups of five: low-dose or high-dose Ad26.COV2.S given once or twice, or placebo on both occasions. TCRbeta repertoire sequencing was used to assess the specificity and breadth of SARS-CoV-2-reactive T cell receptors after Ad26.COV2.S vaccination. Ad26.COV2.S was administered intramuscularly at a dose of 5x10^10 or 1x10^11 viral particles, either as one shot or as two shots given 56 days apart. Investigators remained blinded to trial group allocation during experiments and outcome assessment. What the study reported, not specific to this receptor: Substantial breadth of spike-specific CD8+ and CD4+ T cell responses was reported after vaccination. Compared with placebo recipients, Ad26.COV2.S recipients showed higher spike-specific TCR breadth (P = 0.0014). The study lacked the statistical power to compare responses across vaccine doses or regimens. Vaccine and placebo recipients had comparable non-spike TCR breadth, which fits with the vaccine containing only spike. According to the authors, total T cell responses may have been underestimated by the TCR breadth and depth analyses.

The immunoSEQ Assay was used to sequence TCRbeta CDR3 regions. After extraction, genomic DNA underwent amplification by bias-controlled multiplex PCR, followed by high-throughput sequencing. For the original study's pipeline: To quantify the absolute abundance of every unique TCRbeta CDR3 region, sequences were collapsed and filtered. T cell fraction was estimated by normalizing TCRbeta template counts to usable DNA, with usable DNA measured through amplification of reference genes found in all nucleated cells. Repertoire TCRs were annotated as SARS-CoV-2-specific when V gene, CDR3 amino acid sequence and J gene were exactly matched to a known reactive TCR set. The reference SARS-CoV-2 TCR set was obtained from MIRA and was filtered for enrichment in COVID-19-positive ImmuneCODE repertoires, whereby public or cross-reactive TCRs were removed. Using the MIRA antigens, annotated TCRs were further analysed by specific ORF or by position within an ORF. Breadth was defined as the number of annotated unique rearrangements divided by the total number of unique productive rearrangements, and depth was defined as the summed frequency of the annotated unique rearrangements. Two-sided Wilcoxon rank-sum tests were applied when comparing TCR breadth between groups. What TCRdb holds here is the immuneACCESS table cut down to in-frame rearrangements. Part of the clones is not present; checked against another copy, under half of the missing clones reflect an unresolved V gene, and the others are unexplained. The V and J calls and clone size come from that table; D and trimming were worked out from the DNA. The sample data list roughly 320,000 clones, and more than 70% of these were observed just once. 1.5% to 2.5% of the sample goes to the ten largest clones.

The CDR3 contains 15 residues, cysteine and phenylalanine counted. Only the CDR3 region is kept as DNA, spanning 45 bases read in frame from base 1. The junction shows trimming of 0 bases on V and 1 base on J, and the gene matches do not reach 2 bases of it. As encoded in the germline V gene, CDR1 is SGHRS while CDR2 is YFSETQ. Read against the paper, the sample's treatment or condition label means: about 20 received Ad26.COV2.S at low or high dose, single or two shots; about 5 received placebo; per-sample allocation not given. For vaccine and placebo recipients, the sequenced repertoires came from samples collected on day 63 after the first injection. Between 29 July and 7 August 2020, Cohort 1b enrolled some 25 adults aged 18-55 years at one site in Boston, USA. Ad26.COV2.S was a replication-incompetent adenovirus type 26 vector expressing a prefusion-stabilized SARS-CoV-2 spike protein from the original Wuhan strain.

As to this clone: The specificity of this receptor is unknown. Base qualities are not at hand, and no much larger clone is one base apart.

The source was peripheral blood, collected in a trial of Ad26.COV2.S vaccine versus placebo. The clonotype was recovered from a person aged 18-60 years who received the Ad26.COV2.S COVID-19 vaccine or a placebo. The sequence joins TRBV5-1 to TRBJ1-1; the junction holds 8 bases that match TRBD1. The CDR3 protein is CASSLGGTGNTEAFF. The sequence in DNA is TGCGCCAGCAGCTTGGGAGGGACAGGGAACACTGAAGCTTTCTTT.